This T cell receptor beta chain was documented in a study of OX40 agonist ivuxolimab in advanced cancers. In the study overall: The costimulatory receptor OX40 (CD134) was targeted by ivuxolimab, a fully human IgG2 agonistic monoclonal antibody. Intravenous ivuxolimab was administered to patients every 2 weeks at six dose levels: 0.01, 0.1, 0.3, 1.5, 3 and 10 mg/kg. Of the roughly 52 dose-escalation patients, hepatocellular carcinoma was present in roughly 19, melanoma in approximately 15, renal cell carcinoma in 9 and head and neck cancer in 9. In the dose-escalation cohort, approximately 82% of patients were male, and the mean age was around 65 years with a range of about 20 to 90. Prior anti-PD-1, anti-PD-L1 or anti-CTLA-4 therapy was permitted, and checkpoint inhibitors had been received by approximately 39% of dose-escalation patients. Partial responses occurred in three dose-escalation patients, of whom one had hepatocellular carcinoma and two had cutaneous melanoma. Peripheral TCRbeta sequencing was intended to test whether TCR sequence diversity was altered and clonal T-cell expansion was caused by ivuxolimab. The paper covers the monotherapy dose-escalation part of the phase I ivuxolimab trial, which included N of about 50 patients. Study-wide conclusions, independent of this receptor: After ivuxolimab, expanded clones were on average more numerous among CD8+ T cells than among CD4+ T cells. At doses from 0.1 to 3.0 mg/kg, clonal expansion was seen in both CD4+ and CD8+ blood T cells between baseline and week 6. Low levels of normalized T-cell clonal expansion were also shown by some nonresponding patients. Partial responders in the 0.1-3.0 mg/kg groups had among the lowest normalized peripheral clonal expansion, especially among CD8+ T cells. Antigen specificity was not determined for the clonally expanded peripheral T cells.

Patients with a history of autoimmune disease or receiving systemic immunosuppression were excluded from the trial. Peripheral blood for TCR sequencing was collected from all dose cohorts at baseline, on cycle 4 day 1, and on cycle 7 day 1. Samples were obtained from an open-label, multicenter, first-in-human phase I dose-escalation trial of ivuxolimab. Adults with locally advanced or metastatic melanoma, renal cell, hepatocellular, or head and neck squamous cell carcinoma were enrolled in the trial. Before TCR sequencing, CD4+ T cells and CD8+ T cells were sorted from peripheral blood as separate populations. Comment on this clone: The clone's antigen remains unknown. No much larger clone is present one base from it, and per-base qualities are unavailable.

From a lookup of the germline V gene, CDR1 and CDR2 are MDHEN and SYDVKM. CDR3 length: 14 amino acids, cysteine to phenylalanine. CDR3 DNA only is kept here, 42 bases in frame from base 1. Trimming takes 6 bases from V and 0 bases from J, and the germline ends sit 10 bases apart. For sequencing of the TCRbeta CDR3 region, genomic DNA was extracted from the sorted cells. The immunoSEQ Assay was used to sequence the TCRbeta CDR3 regions. The source is immuneACCESS, and TCRdb retained only in-frame sequences with V and J called. Part of the clones is not carried over; for the studies checked, unresolved V genes explain less than half of this, and the remainder is unexplained. Recorded for this sample are 50,000 or so clones; over 85% of them occurred a single time. The ten largest clones add up to approximately 25% of the sample.

The rearranged segments are TRBV28 and TRBJ2-3, with the D gene uncertain. The sample in question was CD4+ or CD8+ T cells sorted from blood, obtained in a trial of the OX40 agonist ivuxolimab. The sequence came from an adult with an advanced solid tumor such as melanoma, head and neck, liver or kidney cancer. The CDR3 region reads CASRPLMSTDTQYF. The sequence in DNA is TGTGCCAGCAGGCCCCTTATGAGCACAGATACGCAGTATTTT.